The 26 T cell receptor beta chains below all came from one sample that was sequenced in a study of blood T cell repertoires in COVID-19. Profiled with immunoSEQ multiplex PCR; TCRdb holds only in-frame clones, not every one. Here the sample spans some 56,000 clones, over 70% being singletons. The sequencing input was peripheral blood. These receptor sequences come from a woman in her fifties or sixties with active or convalescent COVID-19.

At least ten counts were recorded for this clone. This chain links TRBV30 with TRBJ1-4; 8 bases align to TRBD1. The CDR3 is 15 residues long. CDR1 and CDR2 from the germline V gene are GTSNPN and SVGIG (reference sequence). Trimming took 2 bases from V and 4 from J; bases not matched to a gene: 6. The CDR3: CAWSTMGQVNEKLFF. The CDR3, as DNA: TGTGCCTGGAGTACGATGGGACAGGTTAATGAAAAACTGTTTTTT. The whole variable domain, remainder taken from reference TRBV30 and TRBJ1-4, is SQTIHQWPATLVQPVGSPLSLECTVEGTSNPNLYWYRQAAGRGLQLLFYSVGIGQISSEVPQNLSASRPQDRQFILSSKKLLLSDSGFYLCAWSTMGQVNEKLFFGSGTQLSVL.

The chain joins TRBV12-3 or TRBV12-4 to TRBJ2-7, with 9 bases matching TRBD1. The CDR3 covers 13 residues. Trimming at V came to 8 bases and at J to 3 bases, leaving 5 bases not matched to a gene. This chain's CDR3 is CASVMDRGYEQYF. The CDR3 DNA reads as TGTGCCAGCGTGATGGACAGGGGCTACGAGCAGTACTTC.

With regard to this clone: The junction does not match germline at one end; this may be a read error. This chain connects TRBV5-1 to TRBJ1-6; possible D gene TRBD1, 6 bases. In germline, CDR1 is SGHRS, CDR2 YFSETQ. The CDR3 runs 15 residues. In nucleotides, the CDR3 is TGCGCCAGCAGCGCCGACAGGTCCTACAATTCACCCCTCCACTTT. Translation gives CASSADRSYNSPLHF.

The J gene is TRBJ1-2, the V gene TRBV28; D is possibly TRBD1 (5 bases). Trimming cost V 7 bases and J 6 bases, with 15 bases left between them. CDR3 size: 13 residues. CDR1 and CDR2 from the germline V gene are MDHEN and SYDVKM. The CDR3 region has the DNA TGTGCCAGCACCGTACAGGTTTCCCATGGCTACACCTTC. This sequence encodes CASTVQVSHGYTF.

This clone was counted a few times. The V gene is TRBV7-9, the J gene TRBJ2-1, with 7 bases identical to TRBD1. V lost 5 bases to trimming and J lost 4 bases; unmatched junction nucleotides: 14. The V gene's germline CDR1 is SEHNR and CDR2 FQNEAQ (reference sequence). The CDR3 has 17 residues. The CDR3 protein is CASSEGTGTAIYNEQFF. CDR3 nucleotide sequence: TGTGCCAGCAGCGAAGGGACCGGGACAGCAATTTACAATGAGCAGTTCTTC.

The chain carries TRBV3-1 (or the pseudogene TRBV3-2) and TRBJ2-6; 10 bases agree with TRBD2. The V and J ends lost 4 bases and 3 bases, in that order; junction bases with no gene match: 6. Germline lookup yields CDR1 LGHDT and CDR2 YNNKEL (reference sequence). This CDR3 has 17 amino acids. The CDR3 bases are TGTGCCAGCAGCCGAGCGGGAGGGCCTGGTGGGGCCAACGTCCTGACTTTC. This codes for CASSRAGGPGGANVLTF.

This clone showed up just once. The rearrangement uses TRBV9 and TRBJ2-1; a possible D gene is TRBD1 (6 bases). The CDR3 loop spans 17 amino acids. Germline CDR1 and CDR2: SGDLS and YYNGEE. Trimming took 3 bases from V and 8 from J, leaving 24 bases between them. Here the CDR3 reads CASSASRWGPQRDEQFF. DNA for the CDR3: TGTGCCAGCAGCGCCTCGAGATGGGGGCCGCAAAGGGATGAGCAGTTCTTC. Full variable domain (remainder filled in from reference TRBV9 and TRBJ2-1): DSGVTQTPKHLITATGQRVTLRCSPRSGDLSVYWYQQSLDQGLQFLIQYYNGEERAKGNILERFSAQQFPDLHSELNLSSLELGDSALYFCASSASRWGPQRDEQFFGPGTRLTVL.

This chain links TRBV28 with TRBJ2-7; D may be TRBD1 (6 bases). The CDR3 is 15 amino acids. The ends were cut back, 5 bases at V and 0 bases at J, with 14 bases in the middle. Looked up from germline, CDR1 is MDHEN and CDR2 is SYDVKM. The CDR3 bases are TGTGCCAGCAGTCGGACAAGGGGGACCTCCTACGAGCAGTACTTC. Protein: CASSRTRGTSYEQYF.

The rearrangement uses TRBV12-2 and TRBJ2-1; the table assigns TRBD2, which was not confirmed against the DNA. TRBV12-2 has pseudogene status. This CDR3 has 18 amino acids. The CDR3 here is CASRLSGDSGKEYNEQFF. CDR3 bases: TGTGCAAGTCGCTTATCTGGGGATAGCGGGAAAGAATACAATGAGCAGTTCTTC.

The rearrangement uses TRBV27 and TRBJ2-6; no reliable D call. The CDR3 runs to 16 residues. Trimming pared 2 bases from V and 2 bases from J, leaving 10 bases between. In germline, CDR1 is MNHEY, CDR2 SMNVEV (reference sequence). The CDR3: CASSLRVGAGANVLTF. CDR3 sequence (DNA): TGTGCCAGCAGTTTACGGGTGGGTGCTGGGGCCAACGTCCTGACTTTC.

In this sample, this clone turned up once. The chain employs TRBV6-1 and TRBJ2-1; maybe TRBD2 (7 bases). V was clipped by 2 bases and J by 7 bases, with 15 bases between them. The CDR3 sequence is 15 residues long. Germline values: CDR1 MNHNS, CDR2 SASEGT. The CDR3 sequence: CASSEKGGLGNEQFF. For the CDR3, the DNA is TGTGCCAGCAGTGAAAAGGGGGGGCTAGGGAATGAGCAGTTCTTC.

The rearrangement links TRBV4-1 to TRBJ1-2; D gene ambiguous. The CDR3 is 12 amino acids. Trimming shortened V by 4 bases and J by 5 bases, and 8 bases separated the two germline ends. Germline CDR1 reads MGHRA; CDR2 reads YSYEKL. CDR3 sequence reads: CASSPAGYGYTF. The CDR3, as DNA: TGCGCCAGCAGCCCCGCCGGTTATGGCTACACCTTC.

The chain has TRBV24-1 and TRBJ1-5; 9 positions match TRBD1. There are 15 residues in the CDR3. V was pared by 4 bases and J by 4 bases, with 4 bases of the junction left unmatched. In germline, CDR1 is KGHDR, CDR2 SFDVKD. The CDR3 here is CATSETGGENQPQHF. In DNA form, the CDR3 reads TGTGCCACCAGTGAAACAGGGGGCGAAAATCAGCCCCAGCATTTT.

The gene calls are TRBV10-1 and TRBJ1-1; 7 bases align to TRBD1. Per germline, CDR1 WNHNN and CDR2 SYGVQD (reference sequence). V shed 5 bases and J 11 bases; nucleotides not matched to a gene: 14. The CDR3 extends over 14 amino acids. CDR3 nucleotide sequence: TGCGCCAGCAGTCCTGCTCGGACAGGAGGGGAGGCTTTCTTT. Amino acids: CASSPARTGGEAFF.

The V and J genes are TRBV6-6 and TRBJ2-3; 10 nucleotides match TRBD1. CDR1 and CDR2 (germline): MNHNY, SVGAGI (reference sequence). With V trimmed by 3 bases and J by 4 bases, 7 bases remained unmatched. CDR3 size: 16 residues. CDR3 residues: CASSYTGTGVADTQYF. CDR3 DNA: TGTGCCAGCAGTTATACCGGGACAGGGGTCGCAGATACGCAGTATTTT.

This clone was observed a single time. This sequence joins TRBV11-3 and TRBJ2-1; 11 bases match TRBD1. Looked up from germline, CDR1 is SGHNT and CDR2 is YENEEA. CDR3 length equals 16 residues. The V segment lost 3 bases and the J segment 2 bases; nucleotides outside the gene matches: 3. This CDR3 is CASSLGTGGPYNEQFF. The CDR3 DNA follows: TGTGCCAGCAGCTTGGGGACAGGGGGTCCCTACAATGAGCAGTTCTTC.

CDR3 DNA: TGTGCCAGCAGCCTGCTAGCGGGAGGGAACACCGGGGAGCTGTTTTTT. The encoded protein is CASSLLAGGNTGELFF. The chain combines TRBV11-1 with TRBJ2-2, with TRBD2 matching over 11 bases. The V gene end was trimmed by 5 bases and the J gene end by 1 base; junction bases not matched to a gene: 3. CDR1 is SGHAT and CDR2 is FQDESV in the germline V gene (reference sequence). The CDR3 has 16 residues.

The table lists this clone with a few counts. The CDR3 here is CAISDTGNQPQHF. In DNA, the CDR3 is TGTGCCATCAGTGACACGGGGAATCAGCCCCAGCATTTT. V is TRBV10-3 and J is TRBJ1-5; D gene unclear. This CDR3 is built from 13 residues. Deletions cut 3 bases from V and 4 bases from J, with 7 bases between. Germline V gene sequence: CDR1 ENHRY, CDR2 SYGVKD.

The genes are TRBV7-8 and TRBJ2-5, with D perhaps matching TRBD2 (6 bases). The CDR3 consists of 14 residues. Germline V CDR1 and CDR2: SGHVS, FQNEAQ. The V and J ends lost 0 bases and 1 base respectively, with 6 bases between them. CDR3 sequence: CASSLAGGQETQYF. CDR3 DNA: TGTGCCAGCAGCTTAGCGGGAGGCCAAGAGACCCAGTACTTC.

This chain joins TRBV28 and TRBJ2-7; 8 nucleotides line up with TRBD1. Germline V gene sequence: CDR1 MDHEN, CDR2 SYDVKM. J was trimmed by 0 bases and V by 4 bases; bases with no gene match: 14. The CDR3 loop spans 18 amino acids. The chain's CDR3 is CASSSRTRTGSFSYEQYF. The CDR3 coding sequence is TGTGCCAGCAGTTCCCGAACAAGGACAGGGAGTTTCTCCTACGAGCAGTACTTC.

The chain recombines TRBV7-6 with TRBJ2-7; no clear D gene. The length of the CDR3 is 14 residues. Germline-derived CDR1 and CDR2 are SGHVS and FNYEAQ. The ends were cut back, 5 bases at V and 1 base at J, with 12 bases in the middle. The CDR3 protein is CASSPQRGSYEQYF. CDR3 sequence (DNA): TGTGCCAGCAGCCCGCAGCGCGGATCCTACGAGCAGTACTTC.

The rearrangement uses TRBV5-6 and TRBJ2-7; possible D gene TRBD2, 5 bases. Germline V gene lookup returns CDR1 SGHDT and CDR2 YYEEEE. The CDR3 has 14 amino acids. V lost 1 base and J lost 0, with 8 bases in between. The CDR3 nucleotides read TGTGCCAGCAGCTTGTTGGGGAGCTCCTACGAGCAGTACTTC. It specifies CASSLLGSSYEQYF.

This clone was detected only a few times. The gene calls are TRBV28 and TRBJ2-4; 8 nucleotides align to TRBD2. Germline CDR1 MDHEN, CDR2 SYDVKM. V dropped 6 bases and J dropped 1; count of bases not matched to a gene: 17. The length of the CDR3 is 19 residues. The CDR3 DNA reads as TGTGCCAGCAGCACTCCGCGGCGGGAGGAATTGAAGGCCAAAAACATTCAGTACTTC. This sequence encodes CASSTPRREELKAKNIQYF.

This clone was seen a few times. This chain connects TRBV5-8 to TRBJ1-6; D is ambiguous. The CDR3 covers 12 residues. CDR1 and CDR2 (germline): SGHTS, YDEGEE. The V end lost 0 bases, the J end lost 9 bases, and 4 bases lay between the germline ends. The DNA for the CDR3 is TGTGCCAGCAGCTTGGCCGTTTCACCCCTCCACTTT. As protein: CASSLAVSPLHF.

The CDR3 DNA reads TGTGCCAGCAGTCTGGACAGCAGCTCCTACGAGCAGTACTTC. Its protein product is CASSLDSSSYEQYF. The chain couples TRBV6-6 to TRBJ2-7, with a possible D match to TRBD1 (6 bases). Per the germline V gene, CDR1 is MNHNY and CDR2 is SVGAGI (reference sequence). The CDR3 length is 14 residues. V shed 5 bases and J shed 0 bases, with 11 bases lying between them.

This chain joins TRBV1 and TRBJ2-2; the D call of TRBD1 is as the table states it, not checked on the DNA. TRBV1 is a pseudogene segment. CDR3 length: 16 amino acids. In DNA form, the CDR3 reads TGCACCAGCAGCCAGGACAGGGGGCAAAACACCGGGGAGCTGTTTTTT. Protein sequence: CTSSQDRGQNTGELFF.